This paragraph covers one TCR beta chain sequence. The antigen is not known. Germline CDR1 and CDR2: SGHTA and FQGNSA. V lost 0 bases and J 3 bases, leaving 8 bases between the germline ends. The CDR3 runs to 15 residues. TCRdb re-called the reads through MiXCR, storing one row per CDR3 protein. The sample carries more than 250,000 distinct CDR3 sequences, approximately 25% recorded once. This sample was included in a study of T cell repertoires in cytomegalovirus infection. About the research overall: CMV epitopes in the study were HLA-C-restricted (recently identified) and HLA-B-restricted (well studied). Shared public TCR beta signatures pointed to both CMV infection and a matching HLA type.

Study results and caveats: What dominated the ex vivo response were HLA-C-restricted CMV-specific TCR beta clonotypes. There were carriers of CMV plus the relevant HLA, and cumulative public TCR beta family frequency identified them.

Sequenced material: cultured PBMCs, taken from culture after CMV antigen stimulation. This TCR was recovered from a human donor in good health (CMV status not recorded). Some clones in this sample may be carry-over from other donors' samples. V usage is TRBV7-2 and J usage is TRBJ2-2; D is undetermined. In DNA form, the CDR3 reads TGTGCCAGCAGCTTAGCGGAGACATACACCGGGGAGCTGTTTTTT. Encoded protein: CASSLAETYTGELFF.